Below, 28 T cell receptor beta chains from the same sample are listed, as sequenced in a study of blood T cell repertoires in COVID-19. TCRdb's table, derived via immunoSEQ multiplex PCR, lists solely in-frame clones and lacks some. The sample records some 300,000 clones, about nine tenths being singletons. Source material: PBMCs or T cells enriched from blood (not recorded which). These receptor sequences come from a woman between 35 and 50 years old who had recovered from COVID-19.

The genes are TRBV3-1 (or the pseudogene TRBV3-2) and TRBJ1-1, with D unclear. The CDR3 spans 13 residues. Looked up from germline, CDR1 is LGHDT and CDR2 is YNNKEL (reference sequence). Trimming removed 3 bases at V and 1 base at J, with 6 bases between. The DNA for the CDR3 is TGTGCCAGCAGCCACGGAGGGAACACTGAAGCTTTCTTT. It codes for CASSHGGNTEAFF.

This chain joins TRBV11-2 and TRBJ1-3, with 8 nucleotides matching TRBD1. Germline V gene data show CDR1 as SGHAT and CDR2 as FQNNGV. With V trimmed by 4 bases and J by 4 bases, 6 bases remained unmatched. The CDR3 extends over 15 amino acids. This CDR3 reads CASSSIRGPGNTIYF. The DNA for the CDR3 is TGTGCCAGCAGCTCGATCAGGGGGCCGGGAAACACCATATATTTT.

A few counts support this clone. CDR3 sequence (DNA): TGTGCCAGCAGCGTAGATGGGACAGGGAAGTCCGGGGAGCTGTTTTTT. This sequence encodes CASSVDGTGKSGELFF. The V and J genes are TRBV9 and TRBJ2-2; the match to TRBD1 covers 9 bases. Unmatched junction bases numbered 6, after V lost 0 bases and J lost 6 bases. The CDR3 has 16 amino acids. Germline CDR1 reads SGDLS; CDR2 reads YYNGEE. The complete variable domain, with remaining parts taken from reference TRBV9 and TRBJ2-2, reads DSGVTQTPKHLITATGQRVTLRCSPRSGDLSVYWYQQSLDQGLQFLIQYYNGEERAKGNILERFSAQQFPDLHSELNLSSLELGDSALYFCASSVDGTGKSGELFFGEGSRLTVL.

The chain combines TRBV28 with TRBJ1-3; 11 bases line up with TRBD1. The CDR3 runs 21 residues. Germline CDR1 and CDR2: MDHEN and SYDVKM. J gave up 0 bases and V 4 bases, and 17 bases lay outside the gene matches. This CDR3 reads CASSSHPAGGTGGSSGNTIYF. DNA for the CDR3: TGTGCCAGCAGTTCCCATCCCGCCGGCGGGACAGGGGGTAGCTCTGGAAACACCATATATTTT.

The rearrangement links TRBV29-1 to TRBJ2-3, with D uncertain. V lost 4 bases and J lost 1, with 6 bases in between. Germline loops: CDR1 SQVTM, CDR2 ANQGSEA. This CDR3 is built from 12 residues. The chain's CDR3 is CSVALGTDTQYF. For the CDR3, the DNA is TGCAGCGTTGCTCTAGGCACAGATACGCAGTATTTT.

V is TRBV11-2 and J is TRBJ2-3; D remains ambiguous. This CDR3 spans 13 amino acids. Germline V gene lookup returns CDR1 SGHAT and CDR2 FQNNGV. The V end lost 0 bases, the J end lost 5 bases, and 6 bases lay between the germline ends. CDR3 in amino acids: CASSLDRGDTQYF. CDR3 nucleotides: TGTGCCAGCAGCTTAGATCGAGGAGATACGCAGTATTTT.

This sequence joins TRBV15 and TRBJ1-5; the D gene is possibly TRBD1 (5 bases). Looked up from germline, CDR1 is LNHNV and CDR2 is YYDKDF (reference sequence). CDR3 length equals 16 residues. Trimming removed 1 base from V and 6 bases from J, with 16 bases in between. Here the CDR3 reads CATSRGQGWTGQPQHF. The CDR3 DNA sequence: TGTGCCACCAGCAGAGGGCAGGGTTGGACGGGTCAGCCCCAGCATTTT.

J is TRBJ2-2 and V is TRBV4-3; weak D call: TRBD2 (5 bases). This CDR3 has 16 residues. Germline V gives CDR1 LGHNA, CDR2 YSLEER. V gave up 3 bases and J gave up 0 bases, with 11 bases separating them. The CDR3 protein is CASSQGATTNTGELFF. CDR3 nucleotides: TGCGCCAGCAGCCAGGGAGCGACCACGAACACCGGGGAGCTGTTTTTT.

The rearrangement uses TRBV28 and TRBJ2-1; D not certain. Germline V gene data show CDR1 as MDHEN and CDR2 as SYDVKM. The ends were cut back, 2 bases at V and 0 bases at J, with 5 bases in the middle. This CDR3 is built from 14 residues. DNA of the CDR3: TGTGCCAGCAGTTTACCCCTCTCCTACAATGAGCAGTTCTTC. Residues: CASSLPLSYNEQFF.

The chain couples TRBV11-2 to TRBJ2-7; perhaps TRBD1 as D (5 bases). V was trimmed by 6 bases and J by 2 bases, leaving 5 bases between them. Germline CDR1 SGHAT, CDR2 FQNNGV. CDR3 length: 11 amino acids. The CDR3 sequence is CASRGPYEQYF. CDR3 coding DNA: TGTGCCAGCAGGGGGCCCTACGAGCAGTACTTC.

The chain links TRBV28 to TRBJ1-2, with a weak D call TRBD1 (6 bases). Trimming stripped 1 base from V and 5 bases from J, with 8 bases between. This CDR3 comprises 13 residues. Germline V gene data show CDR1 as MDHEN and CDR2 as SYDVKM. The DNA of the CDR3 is TGTGCCAGCAGTTTATTGACAGGATATGGCTACACCTTC. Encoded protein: CASSLLTGYGYTF.

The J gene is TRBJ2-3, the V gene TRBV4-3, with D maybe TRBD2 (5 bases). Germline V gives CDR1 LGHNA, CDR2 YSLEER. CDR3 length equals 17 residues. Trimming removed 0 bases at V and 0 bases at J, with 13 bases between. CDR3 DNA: TGCGCCAGCAGCCAAGATCGGGGTCAGCCTAGCACAGATACGCAGTATTTT. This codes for CASSQDRGQPSTDTQYF.

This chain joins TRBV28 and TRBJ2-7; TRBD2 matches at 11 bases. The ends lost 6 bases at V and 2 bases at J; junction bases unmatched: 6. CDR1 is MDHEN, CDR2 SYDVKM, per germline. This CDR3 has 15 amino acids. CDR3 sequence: CASSPGLAGAYEQYF. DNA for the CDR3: TGTGCCAGCAGCCCTGGACTAGCGGGCGCCTACGAGCAGTACTTC. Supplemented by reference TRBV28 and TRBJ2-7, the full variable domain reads DVKVTQSSRYLVKRTGEKVFLECVQDMDHENMFWYRQDPGLGLRLIYFSYDVKMKEKGDIPEGYSVSREKKERFSLILESASTNQTSMYLCASSPGLAGAYEQYFGPGTRLTVT.

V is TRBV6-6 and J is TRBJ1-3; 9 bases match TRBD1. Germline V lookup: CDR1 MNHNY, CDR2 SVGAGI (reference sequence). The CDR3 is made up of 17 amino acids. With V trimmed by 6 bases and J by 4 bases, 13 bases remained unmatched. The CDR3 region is CASSRNYRGPSGNTIYF. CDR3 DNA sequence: TGTGCCAGCAGCCGAAACTACAGGGGGCCTTCGGGAAACACCATATATTTT.

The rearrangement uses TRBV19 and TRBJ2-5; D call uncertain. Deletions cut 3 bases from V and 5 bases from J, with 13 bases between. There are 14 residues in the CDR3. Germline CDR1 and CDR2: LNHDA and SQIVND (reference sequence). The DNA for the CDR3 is TGTGCCAGTAGTATTAGTGGGCGCCGGGAGACCCAGTACTTC. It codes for CASSISGRRETQYF. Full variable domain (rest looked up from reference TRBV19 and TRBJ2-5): DGGITQSPKYLFRKEGQNVTLSCEQNLNHDAMYWYRQDPGQGLRLIYYSQIVNDFQKGDIAEGYSVSREKKESFPLTVTSAQKNPTAFYLCASSISGRRETQYFGPGTRLLVL.

The CDR3 region has the DNA TGTGCCAGCAGCTTAGCAGAGCGAGATACGCAGTATTTT. This translates into CASSLAERDTQYF. The chain has TRBV7-2 and TRBJ2-3; no reliable D call. This CDR3 is 13 amino acids long. Trimming cost V 0 bases and J 5 bases, with 6 bases left between them. Germline-derived CDR1 and CDR2 are SGHTA and FQGNSA.

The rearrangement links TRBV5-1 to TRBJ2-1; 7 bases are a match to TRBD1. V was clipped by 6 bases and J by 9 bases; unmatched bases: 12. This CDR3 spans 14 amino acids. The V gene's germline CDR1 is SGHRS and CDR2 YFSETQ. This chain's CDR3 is CASTPGQMTGEQFF. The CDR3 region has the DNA TGCGCCAGCACGCCGGGACAGATGACGGGTGAGCAGTTCTTC.

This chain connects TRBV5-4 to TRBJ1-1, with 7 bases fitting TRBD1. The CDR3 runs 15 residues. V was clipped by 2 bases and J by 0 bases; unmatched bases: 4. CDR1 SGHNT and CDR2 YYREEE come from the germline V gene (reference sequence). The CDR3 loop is CASSLEQGLNTEAFF. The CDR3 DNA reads TGTGCCAGCAGCTTAGAACAGGGGTTGAACACTGAAGCTTTCTTT.

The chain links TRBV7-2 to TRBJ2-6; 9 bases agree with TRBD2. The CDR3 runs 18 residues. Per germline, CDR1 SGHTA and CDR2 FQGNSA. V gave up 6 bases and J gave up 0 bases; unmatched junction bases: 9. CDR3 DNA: TGTGCCAGCAGGCCCATAGCGGGAGCGGCCTCTGGGGCCAACGTCCTGACTTTC. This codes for CASRPIAGAASGANVLTF.

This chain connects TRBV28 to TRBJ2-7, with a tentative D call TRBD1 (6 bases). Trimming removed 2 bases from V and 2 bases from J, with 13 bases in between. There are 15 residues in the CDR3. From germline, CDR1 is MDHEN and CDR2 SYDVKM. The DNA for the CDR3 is TGTGCCAGCAGTTTAGCTACAGGGAAGGCCTACGAGCAGTACTTC. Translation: CASSLATGKAYEQYF.

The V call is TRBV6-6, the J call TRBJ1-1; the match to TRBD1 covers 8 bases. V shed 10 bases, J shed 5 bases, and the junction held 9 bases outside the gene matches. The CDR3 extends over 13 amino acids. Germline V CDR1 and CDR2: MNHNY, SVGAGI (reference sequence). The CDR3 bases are TGTGCCACACGAGACAGGGGAAGGACTGAAGCTTTCTTT. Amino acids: CATRDRGRTEAFF.

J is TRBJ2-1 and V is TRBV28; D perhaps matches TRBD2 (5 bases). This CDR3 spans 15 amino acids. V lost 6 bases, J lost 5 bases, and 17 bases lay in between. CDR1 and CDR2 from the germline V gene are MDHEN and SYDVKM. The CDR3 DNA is TGTGCCAGCAGACCCGACGGTAGCGTTGACAATGAGCAGTTCTTC. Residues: CASRPDGSVDNEQFF.

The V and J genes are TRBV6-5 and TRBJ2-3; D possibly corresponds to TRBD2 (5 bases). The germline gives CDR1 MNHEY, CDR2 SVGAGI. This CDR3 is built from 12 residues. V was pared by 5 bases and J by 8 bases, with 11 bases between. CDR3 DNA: TGTGCCAGCAGTCTCCCCGGGATTACGCAGTATTTT. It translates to CASSLPGITQYF.

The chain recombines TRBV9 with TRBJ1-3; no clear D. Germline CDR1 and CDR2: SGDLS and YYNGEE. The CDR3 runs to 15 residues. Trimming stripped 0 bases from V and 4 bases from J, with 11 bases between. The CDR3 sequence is CASSVVAEGGNTIYF. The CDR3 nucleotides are TGTGCCAGCAGCGTAGTAGCCGAAGGAGGAAACACCATATATTTT.

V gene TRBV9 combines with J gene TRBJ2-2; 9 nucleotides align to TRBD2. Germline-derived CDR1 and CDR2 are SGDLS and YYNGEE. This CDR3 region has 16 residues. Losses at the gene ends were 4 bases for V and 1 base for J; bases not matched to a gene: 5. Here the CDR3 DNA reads TGTGCCAGCAGCCTAACTAGCGGGCAGAACACCGGGGAGCTGTTTTTT. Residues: CASSLTSGQNTGELFF.

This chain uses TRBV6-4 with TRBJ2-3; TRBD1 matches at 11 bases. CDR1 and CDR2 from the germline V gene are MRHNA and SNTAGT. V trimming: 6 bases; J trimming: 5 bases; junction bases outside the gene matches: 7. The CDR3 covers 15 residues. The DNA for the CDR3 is TGTGCCAGCAGCCTCGGACAGGGGGCCATAGATACGCAGTATTTT. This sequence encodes CASSLGQGAIDTQYF.

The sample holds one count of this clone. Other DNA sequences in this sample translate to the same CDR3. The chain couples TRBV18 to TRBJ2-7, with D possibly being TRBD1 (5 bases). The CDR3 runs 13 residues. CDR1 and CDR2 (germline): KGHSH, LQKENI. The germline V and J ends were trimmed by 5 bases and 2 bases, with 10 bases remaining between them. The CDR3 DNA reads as TGTGCCAGCTCAAGAGACAGCACCTACGAGCAGTACTTC. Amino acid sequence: CASSRDSTYEQYF.

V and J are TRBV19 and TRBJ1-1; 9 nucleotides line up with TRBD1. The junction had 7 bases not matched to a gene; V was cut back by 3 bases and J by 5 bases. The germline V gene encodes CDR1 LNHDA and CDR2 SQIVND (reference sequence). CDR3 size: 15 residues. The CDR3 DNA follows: TGTGCCAGTAGTATTCAGACAGGGGGTATGACTGAAGCTTTCTTT. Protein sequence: CASSIQTGGMTEAFF.